The entry below describes one T cell receptor beta chain. This clone's antigen is unknown. The record has no base qualities; no much larger clone is one base away. The immunoSEQ Assay, a bias-controlled multiplex PCR, was used to amplify TCRbeta CDR3 regions from genomic DNA. In the paper's pipeline: The number of nucleated cells in each sample was estimated by amplification of reference gene primers within the assay. Sequence reads were collapsed and filtered to measure the absolute abundance of every unique TCRbeta CDR3 rearrangement. For each sample, productive Simpson clonality was calculated as the square root of Simpson's diversity index across productive rearrangements. The source is immuneACCESS, and TCRdb retained only in-frame sequences with V and J called. Part of the clones is not carried over; for the studies checked, unresolved V genes explain less than half of this, and the remainder is unexplained. The V and J calls and clone size come from that table; D and trimming were worked out from the DNA. For this sample there are tens of thousands of clones; around 83% appear just once. The ten largest make up 6% to 9% of the sample.

The collaborating institutions used their own protocols to collect whole blood in K2EDTA tubes. For TCRbeta analysis, collaborators shipped samples as frozen whole blood, isolated PBMCs, or DNA extracted from either of those sample types. The sample comes from a study of blood T cell repertoires in COVID-19 (dated by TCRdb to 2020 to 2022). With regard to the full study: Collaborator samples came from the United States, Italy and Spain and covered acute and convalescent phases of COVID-19. The prospective study material was composed of cDNA or gDNA derived from T cells, B-cell-depleted T cells, or PBMCs. Deeply sampled blood TCRbeta repertoires from subjects exposed to, actively infected with, or recovered from COVID-19 were included in the dataset. The repertoires were released in a freely available public database intended as a resource for research on the immune response to SARS-CoV-2. The samples were drawn from the first 160 participants of the ongoing ImmuneRACE study and from 1,200 or so subjects provided by 6 global collaborators. The sample metadata nearly always contained a de-identified subject ID, COVID-19 status, age in years and sex. HLA class I and class II types, where available, came from metadata supplied by the sample provider rather than from assay-based typing. On the study overall, not on this receptor specifically: The quantity of clinical and demographic metadata differed by source and by participant and was supplied without curation.

Sequences LNHDA (CDR1) and SQIVND (CDR2) are obtained from the germline V gene (reference sequence). Trimming accounts for 9 bases at V and 2 bases at J, while the number of junction bases matched to no gene is 7. From its cysteine to its phenylalanine, the CDR3 spans 14 amino acids. Only the CDR3 region is kept as DNA, spanning 42 bases read in frame from base 1. The chain is encoded by TRBV19 joined to TRBJ2-1, with 7 bases in between that match TRBD1. The sample taken for sequencing was peripheral blood. The clonotype was recovered from a human donor in a cohort sampled during active COVID-19. The CDR3 is CASQWDSTYNEQFF. In nucleotide form, the sequence is TGTGCCAGCCAGTGGGACAGCACCTACAATGAGCAGTTCTTC.